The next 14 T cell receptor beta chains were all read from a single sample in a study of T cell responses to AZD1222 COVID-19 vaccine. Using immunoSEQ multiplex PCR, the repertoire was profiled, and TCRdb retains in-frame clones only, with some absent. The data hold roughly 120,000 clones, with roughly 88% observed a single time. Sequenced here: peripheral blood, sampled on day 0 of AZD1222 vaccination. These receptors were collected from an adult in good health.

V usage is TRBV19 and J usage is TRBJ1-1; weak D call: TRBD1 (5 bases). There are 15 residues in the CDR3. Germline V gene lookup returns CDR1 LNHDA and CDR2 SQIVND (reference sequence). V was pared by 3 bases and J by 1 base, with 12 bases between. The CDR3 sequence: CASSMTPTGNTEAFF. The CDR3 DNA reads TGTGCCAGTAGTATGACCCCTACAGGGAACACTGAAGCTTTCTTT.

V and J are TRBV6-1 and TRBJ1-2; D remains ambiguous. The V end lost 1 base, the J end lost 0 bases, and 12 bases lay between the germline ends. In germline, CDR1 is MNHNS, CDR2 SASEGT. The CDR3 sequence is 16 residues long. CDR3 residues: CASSEVPRRPNYGYTF. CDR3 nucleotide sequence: TGTGCCAGCAGTGAAGTCCCACGCCGTCCTAACTATGGCTACACCTTC.

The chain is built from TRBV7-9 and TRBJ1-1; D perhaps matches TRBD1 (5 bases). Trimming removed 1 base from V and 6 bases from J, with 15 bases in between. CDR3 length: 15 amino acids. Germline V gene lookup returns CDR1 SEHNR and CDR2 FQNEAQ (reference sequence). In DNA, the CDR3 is TGTGCCAGCAGCTTAGGAGACAGACGGGCCGCTGAAGCTTTCTTT. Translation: CASSLGDRRAAEAFF.

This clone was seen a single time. The CDR3 DNA reads as TGTGCCACTCATAGCGGCAATGAGCAGTTCTTC. Encoded protein: CATHSGNEQFF. V usage is TRBV12-3 or TRBV12-4 and J usage is TRBJ2-1; D perhaps matches TRBD2 (6 bases). This CDR3 comprises 11 residues. V dropped 10 bases and J dropped 6 bases, with 10 bases sitting between them.

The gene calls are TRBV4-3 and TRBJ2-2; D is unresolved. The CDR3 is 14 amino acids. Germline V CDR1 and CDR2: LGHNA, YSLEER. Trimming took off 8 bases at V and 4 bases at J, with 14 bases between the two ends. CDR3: CASSELQSTGELFF. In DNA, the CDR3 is TGCGCCAGCTCAGAACTTCAGAGCACCGGGGAGCTGTTTTTT.

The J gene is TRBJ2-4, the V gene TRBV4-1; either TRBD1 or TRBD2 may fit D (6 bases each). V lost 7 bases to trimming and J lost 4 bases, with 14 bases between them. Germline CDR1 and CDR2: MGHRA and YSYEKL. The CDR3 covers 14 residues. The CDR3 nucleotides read TGCGCCAGCAACGAGGGGGGCCGGAAAAACATTCAGTACTTC. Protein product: CASNEGGRKNIQYF.

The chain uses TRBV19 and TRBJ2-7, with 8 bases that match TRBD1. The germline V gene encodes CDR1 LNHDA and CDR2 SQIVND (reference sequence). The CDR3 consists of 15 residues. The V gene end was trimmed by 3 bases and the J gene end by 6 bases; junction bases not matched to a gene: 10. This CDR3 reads CASSMGDRLFGEQYF. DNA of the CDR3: TGTGCCAGTAGTATGGGGGACAGGTTGTTCGGCGAGCAGTACTTC.

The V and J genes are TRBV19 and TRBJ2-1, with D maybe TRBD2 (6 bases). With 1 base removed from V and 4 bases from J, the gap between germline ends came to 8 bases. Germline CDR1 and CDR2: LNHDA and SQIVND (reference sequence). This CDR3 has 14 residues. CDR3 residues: CASSIAGRYNEQFF. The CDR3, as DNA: TGTGCCAGTAGTATAGCCGGGAGATACAATGAGCAGTTCTTC.

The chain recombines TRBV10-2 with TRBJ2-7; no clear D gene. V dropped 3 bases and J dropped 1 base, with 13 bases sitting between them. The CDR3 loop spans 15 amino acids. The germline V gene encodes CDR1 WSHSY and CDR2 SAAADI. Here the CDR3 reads CASSENSGPSYEQYF. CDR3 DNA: TGCGCCAGCAGTGAAAACAGTGGCCCATCCTACGAGCAGTACTTC.

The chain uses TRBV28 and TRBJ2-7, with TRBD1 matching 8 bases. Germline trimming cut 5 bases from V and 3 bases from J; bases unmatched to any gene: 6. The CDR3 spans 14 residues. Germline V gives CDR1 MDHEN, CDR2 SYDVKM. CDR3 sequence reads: CASSTWTGSYEQYF. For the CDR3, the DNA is TGTGCCAGCAGTACGTGGACAGGGAGCTACGAGCAGTACTTC.

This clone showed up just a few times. CDR3 loop: CASSLKYLTTRYSNQPQHF. The CDR3 DNA sequence: TGTGCCAGCAGCTTGAAGTATCTGACCACCCGATATAGCAATCAGCCCCAGCATTTT. The genes are TRBV7-8 and TRBJ1-5; D unclear. Germline V lookup: CDR1 SGHVS, CDR2 FQNEAQ. V shed 3 bases and J shed 0 bases, with 21 bases lying between them. There are 19 residues in the CDR3. Using reference TRBV7-8 and TRBJ1-5 for the parts outside the CDR3, the full variable domain is GAGVSQSPRYKVAKRGQDVALRCDPISGHVSLFWYQQALGQGPEFLTYFQNEAQLDKSGLPSDRFFAERPEGSVSTLKIQRTQQEDSAVYLCASSLKYLTTRYSNQPQHFGDGTRLSIL.

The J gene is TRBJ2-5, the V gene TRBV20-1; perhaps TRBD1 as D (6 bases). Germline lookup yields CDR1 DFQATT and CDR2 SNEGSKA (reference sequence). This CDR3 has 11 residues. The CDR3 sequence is CIGQLSETQYF. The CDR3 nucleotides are TGCATCGGACAGTTAAGTGAGACCCAGTACTTC.

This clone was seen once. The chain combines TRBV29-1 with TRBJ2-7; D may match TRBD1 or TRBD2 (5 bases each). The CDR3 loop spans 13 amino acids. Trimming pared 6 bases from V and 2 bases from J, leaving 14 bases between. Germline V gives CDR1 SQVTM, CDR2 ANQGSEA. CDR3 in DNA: TGCAGCGTGGCCACGGGGACCACCTACGAGCAGTACTTC. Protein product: CSVATGTTYEQYF.

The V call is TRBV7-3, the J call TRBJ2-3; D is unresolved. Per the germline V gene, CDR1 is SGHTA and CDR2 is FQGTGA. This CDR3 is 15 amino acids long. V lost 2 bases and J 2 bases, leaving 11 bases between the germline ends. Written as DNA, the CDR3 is TGTGCCAGCAGCTTAGACGGCTCCTACACAGATACGCAGTATTTT. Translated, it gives CASSLDGSYTDTQYF.